The 25 T cell receptor beta chains given below trace back to one sample, sequenced in a study of T cell responses to AZD1222 COVID-19 vaccine. Sequencing was performed with immunoSEQ multiplex PCR; in TCRdb, only in-frame clones are kept and a portion is missing. The sample lists about 130,000 clones; about nine tenths were seen once. Sequencing was performed on peripheral blood, taken on day 0 of AZD1222 vaccination. The receptors were sampled from an adult in good health.

The chain combines TRBV5-1 with TRBJ1-2; the match to TRBD1 covers 9 bases. Germline V CDR1 and CDR2: SGHRS, YFSETQ. With V trimmed by 2 bases and J by 5 bases, 1 base remained unmatched. The CDR3 runs 13 residues. The DNA for the CDR3 is TGCGCCAGCAGCTTTGACAGGGGGTATGGCTACACCTTC. Translated, it gives CASSFDRGYGYTF.

The rearrangement uses TRBV18 and TRBJ1-1; D not resolved. Trimming left V 6 bases short and J 1 base short, with 9 bases between. Germline V lookup: CDR1 KGHSH, CDR2 LQKENI. The CDR3 sequence is 13 residues long. CDR3 region: CASSVATNTEAFF. CDR3 bases: TGTGCCAGCTCGGTCGCCACGAACACTGAAGCTTTCTTT.

The V gene is TRBV30, the J gene TRBJ2-2, with 11 bases that match TRBD2. In germline, CDR1 is GTSNPN, CDR2 SVGIG (reference sequence). This CDR3 has 15 residues. V lost 5 bases, J lost 0 bases, and 2 bases stayed unmatched. The CDR3 here is CAWRTSGSNTGELFF. In nucleotides, the CDR3 is TGTGCCTGGCGGACTAGCGGGTCGAACACCGGGGAGCTGTTTTTT.

The rearrangement links TRBV20-1 to TRBJ2-5; possible D gene TRBD1, 6 bases. V lost 3 bases to trimming and J lost 2 bases, with 25 bases between them. The CDR3 has 18 amino acids. Per the germline V gene, CDR1 is DFQATT and CDR2 is SNEGSKA (reference sequence). In nucleotides, the CDR3 is TGCAGTGCTAGTCCCCTACCCTACCGGGACACCGGGCAAGAGACCCAGTACTTC. Encoded protein: CSASPLPYRDTGQETQYF.

CDR3 in amino acids: CASSRDNFGYTF. The CDR3 DNA follows: TGTGCCAGCAGTCGGGACAATTTTGGCTACACCTTC. The chain carries TRBV5-4 and TRBJ1-2; D may be TRBD1 (6 bases). Germline V lookup: CDR1 SGHNT, CDR2 YYREEE (reference sequence). The germline V and J ends were trimmed by 5 bases and 7 bases, with 12 bases remaining between them. The CDR3 is 12 amino acids. The variable domain in full, with the rest retrieved from reference TRBV5-4 and TRBJ1-2, is ETGVTQSPTHLIKTRGQQVTLRCSSQSGHNTVSWYQQALGQGPQFIFQYYREEENGRGNFPPRFSGLQFPNYSSELNVNALELDDSALYLCASSRDNFGYTFGSGTRLTVV.

The V gene is TRBV23-1, the J gene TRBJ1-1, with D uncertain. TRBV23-1 is an ORF for which the function is uncertain. This CDR3 contains 16 residues. V was shortened by 4 bases and J by 4 bases, with 19 bases between the two germline ends. The CDR3 loop reads CASSLVRGYGVTEAFF. The CDR3 region has the DNA TGCGCCAGCAGTCTCGTGCGGGGTTATGGGGTCACTGAAGCTTTCTTT.

V and J are TRBV18 and TRBJ1-6; TRBD1 matches at 8 bases. The V segment lost 2 bases and the J segment 16 bases; nucleotides outside the gene matches: 13. The CDR3 length is 15 residues. CDR1 KGHSH and CDR2 LQKENI come from the germline V gene. This CDR3 is CASSPSGGDRTNLHF. The CDR3, as DNA: TGTGCCAGCTCACCATCTGGGGGGGACAGGACTAATCTCCACTTT.

The V call is TRBV14, the J call TRBJ1-1; possible D gene TRBD1, 5 bases. V was shortened by 5 bases and J by 0 bases, with 7 bases between the two germline ends. The length of the CDR3 is 13 residues. CDR1 and CDR2 from the germline V gene are SGHDN and FVKESK. The CDR3 DNA reads TGTGCCAGCAGCGGACACTTGAACACTGAAGCTTTCTTT. Protein: CASSGHLNTEAFF.

V and J are TRBV6-2 or TRBV6-3 and TRBJ1-6, with 7 bases fitting TRBD1. Germline CDR1 MNHEY, CDR2 SVGEGT. Trimming at V came to 0 bases and at J to 10 bases, leaving 3 bases not matched to a gene. This CDR3 region has 14 residues. Here the CDR3 reads CASSYSQGGSPLHF. CDR3 nucleotide sequence: TGTGCCAGCAGTTACTCGCAGGGGGGCTCACCCCTCCACTTT.

The chain recombines TRBV2 with TRBJ2-7, with D possibly TRBD1 on 5 matching bases. The CDR3 has 12 amino acids. The germline V gene has CDR1 SNHLY and CDR2 FYNNEI. The germline V and J ends were trimmed by 5 bases and 5 bases, with 10 bases remaining between them. The CDR3 DNA follows: TGTGCCAGCAGTTATCAGGGAAACGAGCAGTACTTC. Its protein is CASSYQGNEQYF.

The genes are TRBV5-5 and TRBJ1-1; no definite D call. V was clipped by 3 bases and J by 7 bases, with 13 bases between them. Per germline, CDR1 SGHKS and CDR2 YYEKEE (reference sequence). The length of the CDR3 is 13 residues. Written as DNA, the CDR3 is TGTGCCAGCAGCTCCCAATTATCGGTTGAAGCTTTCTTT. Protein: CASSSQLSVEAFF.

Here the CDR3 DNA reads TGTGCCAGCAGCCAAGTGGCGGGATTGTCCTACGAGCAGTACTTC. Its translation is CASSQVAGLSYEQYF. The chain is built from TRBV14 and TRBJ2-7; D might be TRBD2 (6 bases). The V gene's germline CDR1 is SGHDN and CDR2 FVKESK. Deletions cut 1 base from V and 1 base from J, with 11 bases between. The CDR3 is 15 amino acids.

This rearrangement joins TRBV3-1 (or the pseudogene TRBV3-2) to TRBJ1-3; D not certain. Trimming removed 2 bases from V and 1 base from J, with 24 bases in between. The CDR3 is made up of 20 amino acids. Per the germline V gene, CDR1 is LGHDT and CDR2 is YNNKEL (reference sequence). The CDR3 bases are TGTGCCAGCAGCCAAAAAACACCCCTGCGTCCGGAAAAATCTGGAAACACCATATATTTT. Its translation is CASSQKTPLRPEKSGNTIYF.

This clone was observed once. V is TRBV2 and J is TRBJ1-3, with D perhaps matching TRBD1 (5 bases). The CDR3 length is 15 residues. In germline, CDR1 is SNHLY, CDR2 FYNNEI. V was cut by 6 bases and J by 2 bases, with 14 bases left in between. CDR3 sequence: CASRGGRVAGNTIYF. CDR3 DNA sequence: TGTGCCAGCAGGGGCGGCAGGGTGGCTGGAAACACCATATATTTT.

This chain uses TRBV9 with TRBJ1-1; tentative D call: TRBD1 (5 bases). Germline lookup yields CDR1 SGDLS and CDR2 YYNGEE. The V gene lost 1 base and the J gene lost 8 bases, with 15 bases spanning the gap. The CDR3 has 14 amino acids. The CDR3 DNA sequence: TGTGCCAGCAGCGTAACAGGATCTCCATTAGAAGCTTTCTTT. Its translation is CASSVTGSPLEAFF.

The chain uses TRBV30 and TRBJ1-6; D gene uncertain. The V gene lost 2 bases and the J gene lost 7 bases, with 9 bases spanning the gap. From germline, CDR1 is GTSNPN and CDR2 SVGIG (reference sequence). The CDR3 extends over 13 amino acids. The CDR3 protein is CAWSPVGNSPLHF. The CDR3 DNA follows: TGTGCCTGGAGTCCGGTAGGGAATTCACCCCTCCACTTT.

This clone was seen a few times. The gene calls are TRBV3-1 (or the pseudogene TRBV3-2) and TRBJ2-7; the match to TRBD1 covers 7 bases. Looked up from germline, CDR1 is LGHDT and CDR2 is YNNKEL (reference sequence). The CDR3 has 14 amino acids. After removal of 2 bases from V and 6 bases from J, the junction contained 7 bases not matched to a gene. CDR3 loop: CASSQFTGAGEQYF. CDR3 DNA sequence: TGTGCCAGCAGCCAATTTACAGGGGCGGGCGAGCAGTACTTC.

This rearrangement joins TRBV5-6 to TRBJ1-1; the D gene is possibly TRBD1 (6 bases). The CDR3 runs to 15 residues. V dropped 1 base and J dropped 11 bases, with 21 bases sitting between them. The V gene's germline CDR1 is SGHDT and CDR2 YYEEEE. The CDR3 coding sequence is TGTGCCAGCAGCTTGAAGGGGGTAGGGGCGACGGAGGCTTTCTTT. It encodes CASSLKGVGATEAFF.

The chain employs TRBV6-2 or TRBV6-3 and TRBJ2-2, with unresolved D. CDR3 length: 12 amino acids. Germline CDR1 reads MNHEY; CDR2 reads SVGEGT. Trimming shortened V by 6 bases and J by 8 bases, and 10 bases separated the two germline ends. The CDR3 DNA reads as TGTGCCAGCAGCCCTACGGTTGGGGAGCTGTTTTTT. Translating gives CASSPTVGELFF.

This chain uses TRBV7-9 with TRBJ2-3, with a weak D call TRBD1 (6 bases). Germline values: CDR1 SEHNR, CDR2 FQNEAQ (reference sequence). Trimming cost V 8 bases and J 2 bases, with 11 bases left between them. This CDR3 spans 13 amino acids. The CDR3 region is CASADRDTDTQYF. The CDR3, as DNA: TGTGCCAGCGCGGACAGAGACACAGATACGCAGTATTTT.

The chain uses TRBV3-1 (or the pseudogene TRBV3-2) and TRBJ1-1; D is unresolved. The CDR3 length is 15 residues. Trimming stripped 0 bases from V and 4 bases from J, with 12 bases between. Per germline, CDR1 LGHDT and CDR2 YNNKEL (reference sequence). Written as DNA, the CDR3 is TGTGCCAGCAGCCAAGAACTCGTGGGGTCCACTGAAGCTTTCTTT. Translating gives CASSQELVGSTEAFF.

This clone has only a few counts. V is TRBV14 and J is TRBJ2-7; tentatively, D is TRBD1 or TRBD2 (6 bases each). With 4 bases removed from V and 5 bases from J, the gap between germline ends came to 21 bases. CDR3 length equals 16 residues. The V gene's germline CDR1 is SGHDN and CDR2 FVKESK. CDR3 residues: CASSRGRDTTFDEQYF. The CDR3 bases are TGTGCCAGCAGCCGGGGGCGGGACACGACTTTCGACGAGCAGTACTTC. Together with reference TRBV14 and TRBJ2-7, the CDR3 gives the full variable domain: EAGVTQFPSHSVIEKGQTVTLRCDPISGHDNLYWYRRVMGKEIKFLLHFVKESKQDESGMPNNRFLAERTGGTYSTLKVQPAELEDSGVYFCASSRGRDTTFDEQYFGPGTRLTVT.

With respect to this clone: Germline and junction disagree at one end, which may indicate a read error. The chain combines TRBV7-7 with TRBJ2-5; 8 bases map to TRBD2. This CDR3 contains 14 residues. Germline lookup yields CDR1 SSHAT and CDR2 FNYEAQ (reference sequence). The CDR3 loop is CASSLTSGEETQYF. CDR3 nucleotides: TGTGCTAGCAGCTTAACTAGCGGAGAAGAGACCCAGTACTTC.

This chain connects TRBV6-5 to TRBJ1-2; D uncertain. This CDR3 has 15 amino acids. Trimming removed 6 bases at V and 0 bases at J, with 14 bases between. In germline, CDR1 is MNHEY, CDR2 SVGAGI. Here the CDR3 reads CASRVHGTPNYGYTF. The CDR3 DNA sequence: TGTGCCAGCAGGGTACACGGAACACCTAACTATGGCTACACCTTC.

The chain employs TRBV2 and TRBJ1-1, with D uncertain. There are 14 residues in the CDR3. V lost 10 bases to trimming and J lost 5 bases, with 20 bases between them. Germline-derived CDR1 and CDR2 are SNHLY and FYNNEI. The CDR3 protein is CATRSRELSTEAFF. The CDR3 DNA reads TGTGCCACCCGGTCGAGGGAATTGAGTACTGAAGCTTTCTTT.